The 14 T cell receptor beta chains listed next were all sequenced from one sample in a study of beta chain features in type 1 diabetes. Expressed TCRB transcripts were sequenced after all isolated RNA was converted to cDNA. Repertoires were generated with immunoSEQ multiplex PCR, while TCRdb's copy carries only in-frame clones and drops some. The sample lists around 710,000 clones, 9.5% to 15% occurring once. No antigens are known for them. Study findings and constraints: Shorter TCRB CDR3s, moderately but significantly so, were found in Type 1 diabetes patients in all four CD4+ subsets.

Material: naive CD4+ T cells from blood. The receptors derive from a man younger than 40 with type 1 diabetes.

The genes are TRBV9 and TRBJ1-6; TRBD1 is a possible D gene (5 bases). Germline V gene sequence: CDR1 SGDLS, CDR2 YYNGEE. The germline V and J ends were trimmed by 3 bases and 10 bases, with 23 bases remaining between them. The CDR3 has 17 amino acids. The CDR3 region has the DNA TGTGCCAGCAGCGGAGGGACGTACCCCGACCCCGCGTCACCCCTCCACTTT. This codes for CASSGGTYPDPASPLHF.

The chain employs TRBV5-6 and TRBJ2-5; D is ambiguous. The tail of the sequence fits TRBJ2-7 better, so the J call may be wrong. Germline V gives CDR1 SGHDT, CDR2 YYEEEE. CDR3 size: 12 residues. The DNA of the CDR3 is TGTGCCAGCAGCTTGACTCTCTACGAGCAGTACTTC. Translating gives CASSLTLYEQYF.

The sample holds a few counts of this clone. V usage is TRBV30 and J usage is TRBJ2-7, with TRBD1 identical over 7 bases. Germline assignment: CDR1 GTSNPN and CDR2 SVGIG (reference sequence). Trimming took 2 bases from V and 2 from J; bases not matched to a gene: 6. The CDR3 sequence is 14 residues long. The CDR3 DNA reads as TGTGCCTGGAGTTCCGGGACAGTAACCTACGAGCAGTACTTC. Amino acids: CAWSSGTVTYEQYF.

This clone was found a few times. V and J are TRBV7-2 and TRBJ2-1; TRBD1 matches at 8 bases. The V segment lost 2 bases and the J segment 1 base; nucleotides outside the gene matches: 4. Germline values: CDR1 SGHTA, CDR2 FQGNSA. The CDR3 is made up of 16 amino acids. The CDR3 DNA is TGTGCCAGCAGCTTATGGAGACAGGGGTCCTACAATGAGCAGTTCTTC. Its translation is CASSLWRQGSYNEQFF.

V usage is TRBV12-5 and J usage is TRBJ1-1; no reliable D call. The V end lost 1 base, the J end lost 5 bases, and 8 bases lay between the germline ends. The CDR3 length is 13 residues. Germline V gene lookup returns CDR1 LGHNT and CDR2 FRNRAP. CDR3 amino acids: CASGLEVGTEAFF. The CDR3 DNA follows: TGTGCTAGTGGTTTGGAGGTTGGGACTGAAGCTTTCTTT.

V and J are TRBV9 and TRBJ1-4, with no clear D. Trimming left V 4 bases short and J 5 bases short, with 15 bases between. The germline V gene has CDR1 SGDLS and CDR2 YYNGEE. This CDR3 has 15 residues. This CDR3 is CASSPRSAGNEKLFF. For the CDR3, the DNA is TGTGCCAGCAGCCCCCGGAGCGCGGGGAATGAAAAACTGTTTTTT.

Only a few counts were recorded for this clone. This CDR3 is CASSLVAGGSNNNEKLFF. The CDR3 DNA reads as TGTGCCAGCAGCTTAGTTGCCGGGGGAAGCAACAATAATGAAAAACTGTTTTTT. The chain combines TRBV7-2 with TRBJ1-4, with D possibly TRBD1 on 5 matching bases. The CDR3 covers 18 residues. Germline assignment: CDR1 SGHTA and CDR2 FQGNSA. The germline V and J ends were trimmed by 1 base and 4 bases, with 19 bases remaining between them.

The chain has TRBV5-6 and TRBJ1-2; 8 nucleotides align to TRBD1. Trimming took 0 bases from V and 2 from J; bases not matched to a gene: 0. CDR3 length: 14 residues. Germline values: CDR1 SGHDT, CDR2 YYEEEE. The CDR3 loop is CASSLGTGNYGYTF. The CDR3, as DNA: TGTGCCAGCAGCTTGGGGACAGGGAACTATGGCTACACCTTC.

This clone was seen only a few times. The rearrangement joins TRBV6-1 to TRBJ1-5, with 7 bases aligning to TRBD1. Germline CDR1 and CDR2: MNHNS and SASEGT. The trim removed 8 bases at V and 4 bases at J, leaving 11 bases unmatched. This CDR3 comprises 15 residues. CDR3 DNA sequence: TGTGCCAGCGCTCGGCAGGGGGTAGGTAATCAGCCCCAGCATTTT. Protein sequence: CASARQGVGNQPQHF.

The chain has TRBV18 and TRBJ1-5; unclear D gene. V was trimmed by 2 bases and J by 7 bases, leaving 9 bases between them. Germline assignment: CDR1 KGHSH and CDR2 LQKENI. This CDR3 spans 13 amino acids. Written as DNA, the CDR3 is TGTGCCAGCTCACCATCAACCGCACAGCCCCAGCATTTT. Residues: CASSPSTAQPQHF.

This clone has only a few counts. This chain uses TRBV7-2 with TRBJ2-7; 7 positions agree with TRBD1. Germline CDR1 is SGHTA and CDR2 is FQGNSA. The CDR3 runs to 14 residues. V shed 5 bases and J 6 bases; nucleotides not matched to a gene: 10. CDR3 sequence: CASSPSTGLGEQYF. The CDR3, as DNA: TGTGCCAGCAGCCCCTCGACAGGGCTCGGCGAGCAGTACTTC.

The sample holds a few counts of this clone. At one end the junction does not follow the germline gene, possibly because of a read error. This chain joins TRBV10-3 and TRBJ1-4; the D is unclear. The germline V gene encodes CDR1 ENHRY and CDR2 SYGVKD. The CDR3 spans 13 residues. The CDR3 here is CAIKGAADEKLVF. The CDR3 nucleotides are TGTGCCATCAAAGGAGCAGCAGATGAAAAACTGGTTTTT.

This clone was found a few times. The chain is built from TRBV10-3 and TRBJ2-1; 12 bases align to TRBD2. The V gene's germline CDR1 is ENHRY and CDR2 SYGVKD. CDR3 size: 15 residues. The V gene end was trimmed by 2 bases and the J gene end by 9 bases; junction bases not matched to a gene: 5. CDR3 loop: CAISEASGGAGEQFF. CDR3 sequence (DNA): TGTGCCATCAGTGAGGCTAGCGGGGGGGCCGGTGAGCAGTTCTTC.

V usage is TRBV21-1 and J usage is TRBJ1-2; no DNA check was done on the table's D call, TRBD1. TRBV21-1 is a documented pseudogene. The CDR3 is 12 amino acids. The CDR3 loop is CASSTANYGYTF. In DNA, the CDR3 is TGTGCCTCGTCAACAGCTAACTATGGCTACACCTTC.